Below, 16 T cell receptor beta chains from the same sample are listed, as sequenced in a study of cytomegalovirus exposure and HLA in healthy donors. With 60 Vbeta and 13 Jbeta primers, the PCR was carried out. Produced via immunoSEQ multiplex PCR; TCRdb's table is partial and in-frame only. Seen here are about 120,000 clones, about 81% observed once, and the top ten hold less than 3.5%. Sequencing was performed on PBMCs. The receptors were gathered from a woman aged 40 to 50 in good health and CMV-seropositive.

V usage is TRBV5-1 and J usage is TRBJ2-7; TRBD2 might be the D (5 bases). This CDR3 contains 14 residues. Trimming shortened V by 5 bases and J by 1 base, and 13 bases separated the two germline ends. Germline CDR1 and CDR2: SGHRS and YFSETQ. The CDR3 nucleotides read TGCGCCAGCAGAGTAGCAGCGGCTTCCTACGAGCAGTACTTC. This codes for CASRVAAASYEQYF. The full variable domain, completed using reference TRBV5-1 and TRBJ2-7, is KAGVTQTPRYLIKTRGQQVTLSCSPISGHRSVSWYQQTPGQGLQFLFEYFSETQRNKGNFPGRFSGRQFSNSRSEMNVSTLELGDSALYLCASRVAAASYEQYFGPGTRLTVT.

The chain uses TRBV30 and TRBJ1-5, with 11 bases lining up with TRBD1. This CDR3 is 16 amino acids long. Germline V CDR1 and CDR2: GTSNPN, SVGIG (reference sequence). Germline trimming cut 6 bases from V and 0 bases from J; bases unmatched to any gene: 7. The CDR3 region is CACSSGTGGSNQPQHF. CDR3 bases: TGTGCCTGCTCATCCGGGACAGGGGGTAGCAATCAGCCCCAGCATTTT.

The V and J genes are TRBV7-2 and TRBJ2-7; 7 bases are shared with TRBD1. V lost 3 bases to trimming and J lost 2 bases; unmatched junction nucleotides: 7. The CDR3 is 15 residues long. The germline V gene encodes CDR1 SGHTA and CDR2 FQGNSA. The chain's CDR3 is CASSFGQVKTYEQYF. CDR3 nucleotide sequence: TGTGCCAGCAGCTTCGGACAGGTTAAGACCTACGAGCAGTACTTC.

This clone was observed once. The chain uses TRBV21-1 and TRBJ1-4. TRBV21-1 is recorded as a pseudogene. The CDR3 is 15 amino acids. The CDR3 here is CASSPSSGGNEKLFF. The CDR3 region has the DNA TGTGCCAGCAGCCCTTCAAGCGGGGGTAATGAAAAACTGTTTTTT.

The rearrangement uses TRBV25-1 and TRBJ1-1, with 10 bases aligning to TRBD1. Germline CDR1 is MGHDK and CDR2 is SYGVNS. The CDR3 has 14 residues. After removal of 4 bases from V and 5 bases from J, the junction contained 4 bases not matched to a gene. The CDR3 loop reads CASSAPGQGTEAFF. CDR3 sequence (DNA): TGTGCCAGCAGTGCACCGGGACAGGGGACTGAAGCTTTCTTT.

The rearrangement joins TRBV11-2 to TRBJ1-1, with TRBD1 as a possible D gene (5 bases). V lost 8 bases and J lost 6, with 10 bases in between. Germline values: CDR1 SGHAT, CDR2 FQNNGV. This CDR3 has 11 amino acids. In DNA, the CDR3 is TGTGCCAGCTCAGGGATGGCTGAAGCTTTCTTT. Protein: CASSGMAEAFF.

The chain couples TRBV5-4 to TRBJ2-1, with TRBD2 matching 14 bases. The CDR3 extends over 15 amino acids. Germline loops: CDR1 SGHNT, CDR2 YYREEE (reference sequence). V was pared by 3 bases and J by 10 bases, with 6 bases of the junction left unmatched. The CDR3: CASSSGLAGGGEQFF. CDR3 DNA sequence: TGTGCCAGCAGCTCCGGACTAGCGGGGGGAGGAGAGCAGTTCTTC.

V gene TRBV18 combines with J gene TRBJ2-1; TRBD2 aligns across 10 bases. The CDR3 is 16 residues long. Germline CDR1 is KGHSH and CDR2 is LQKENI. The junction had 8 bases not matched to a gene; V was cut back by 2 bases and J by 7 bases. The CDR3 sequence: CASSPFEAGGRNEQFF. The CDR3 DNA reads TGTGCCAGCTCACCATTCGAAGCGGGGGGGAGGAATGAGCAGTTCTTC.

J is TRBJ2-7 and V is TRBV30; weak D call: TRBD1 (6 bases). Between the trimmed V and J ends, which lost 4 bases and 2 bases, there was a span of 12 bases. Germline values: CDR1 GTSNPN, CDR2 SVGIG (reference sequence). CDR3 length: 13 residues. In DNA, the CDR3 is TGTGCCTGGATGGCAGGGGATCCCTACGAGCAGTACTTC. It codes for CAWMAGDPYEQYF. The full variable domain, with the rest looked up from reference TRBV30 and TRBJ2-7, is SQTIHQWPATLVQPVGSPLSLECTVEGTSNPNLYWYRQAAGRGLQLLFYSVGIGQISSEVPQNLSASRPQDRQFILSSKKLLLSDSGFYLCAWMAGDPYEQYFGPGTRLTVT.

J is TRBJ2-7 and V is TRBV2; 8 bases are a match to TRBD2. The V gene's germline CDR1 is SNHLY and CDR2 FYNNEI. The CDR3 loop spans 15 amino acids. J lost 0 bases, V lost 6 bases, and 7 bases had no gene match. In DNA, the CDR3 is TGTGCCAGCAGCCCGGGACTAGGTCCCTCCTACGAGCAGTACTTC. This encodes CASSPGLGPSYEQYF.

V usage is TRBV19 and J usage is TRBJ1-3; D is unclear. The CDR3 sequence is 14 residues long. Trimming pared 11 bases from V and 1 base from J, leaving 15 bases between. Germline lookup yields CDR1 LNHDA and CDR2 SQIVND (reference sequence). CDR3 DNA: TGTGCCGGTAACGAACTATTATCTGGAAACACCATATATTTT. Translating gives CAGNELLSGNTIYF.

Details on this clone: Within the sample, other DNA sequences also encode this same CDR3. This chain links TRBV7-2 with TRBJ1-2; weak D call: TRBD1 (5 bases). The CDR3 totals 13 residues. The V gene lost 5 bases and the J gene lost 4 bases, with 11 bases spanning the gap. Germline V lookup: CDR1 SGHTA, CDR2 FQGNSA. The CDR3 protein is CASSPGVGYGYTF. DNA of the CDR3: TGTGCCAGCAGCCCGGGGGTTGGCTATGGCTACACCTTC.

This clone was seen only a few times. The CDR3 loop is CASSGTGVAYEQYF. The CDR3 DNA reads as TGTGCCAGCAGTGGGACAGGGGTAGCCTACGAGCAGTACTTC. The V and J genes are TRBV6-1 and TRBJ2-7, with 9 bases fitting TRBD1. CDR1 and CDR2 from the germline V gene are MNHNS and SASEGT. The CDR3 extends over 14 amino acids. The V segment lost 4 bases and the J segment 2 bases; nucleotides outside the gene matches: 3.

The chain's CDR3 is CASSSSHSQGYQPQHF. CDR3 sequence (DNA): TGTGCCAGCAGCTCCTCACACTCTCAGGGGTATCAGCCCCAGCATTTT. The chain links TRBV7-9 to TRBJ1-5, with TRBD1 as a possible D gene (6 bases). Deletions cut 4 bases from V and 5 bases from J, with 18 bases between. The CDR3 runs to 16 residues. Per germline, CDR1 SEHNR and CDR2 FQNEAQ (reference sequence).

This chain joins TRBV6-6 and TRBJ2-1, with a weak D call TRBD2 (7 bases). Deletions cut 1 base from V and 5 bases from J, with 12 bases between. This CDR3 has 15 amino acids. Germline-derived CDR1 and CDR2 are MNHNY and SVGAGI (reference sequence). CDR3 region: CASSYWRGLDNEQFF. The DNA of the CDR3 is TGTGCCAGCAGTTACTGGCGGGGGCTGGACAATGAGCAGTTCTTC.

This chain uses TRBV15 with TRBJ1-2; 7 bases align to TRBD1. V gave up 3 bases and J gave up 8 bases; unmatched junction bases: 12. The CDR3 runs 15 residues. CDR1 and CDR2 from the germline V gene are LNHNV and YYDKDF (reference sequence). CDR3 amino acids: CATSSDPGTAYGYTF. The CDR3 DNA reads as TGTGCCACCAGCAGCGACCCCGGGACAGCCTACGGCTACACCTTC. Looking up the rest from reference TRBV15 and TRBJ1-2 gives the full variable domain: DAMVIQNPRYQVTQFGKPVTLSCSQTLNHNVMYWYQQKSSQAPKLLFHYYDKDFNNEADTPDNFQSRRPNTSFCFLDIRSPGLGDTAMYLCATSSDPGTAYGYTFGSGTRLTVV.